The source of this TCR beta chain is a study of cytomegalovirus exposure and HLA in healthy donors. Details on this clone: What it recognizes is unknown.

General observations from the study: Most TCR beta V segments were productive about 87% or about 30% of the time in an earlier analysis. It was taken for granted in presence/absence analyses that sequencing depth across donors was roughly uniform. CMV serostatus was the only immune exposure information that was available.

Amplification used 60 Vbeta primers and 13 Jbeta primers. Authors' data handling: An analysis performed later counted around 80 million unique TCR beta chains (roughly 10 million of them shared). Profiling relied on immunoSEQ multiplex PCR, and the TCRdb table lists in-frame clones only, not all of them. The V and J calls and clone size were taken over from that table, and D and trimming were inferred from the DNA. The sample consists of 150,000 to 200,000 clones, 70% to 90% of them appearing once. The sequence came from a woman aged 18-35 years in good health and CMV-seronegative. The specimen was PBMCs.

Here the CDR3 reads CASSQGTLASEQYF. CDR3 DNA sequence: TGTGCCAGCAGCCAAGGCACCCTAGCGTCCGAGCAGTACTTC. V usage is TRBV14 and J usage is TRBJ2-5, with D maybe TRBD2 (6 bases). The DNA end favors TRBJ2-7, so the J call may be wrong. This CDR3 has 14 amino acids. CDR1 SGHDN and CDR2 FVKESK come from the germline V gene.